Shown below are 19 T cell receptor beta chains from a single sample sequenced in a study of cytotoxic CD8 clonotypes in ibrutinib-treated CLL. The assay was immunoSEQ multiplex PCR, and TCRdb's table has in-frame clones only and misses some. The sample consists of several thousand clones, 65% to 85% of them appearing once. Material: PBMCs, obtained before ibrutinib treatment. All receptors derive from a human donor with chronic lymphocytic leukemia.

The chain employs TRBV11-3 and TRBJ2-7; 8 nucleotides match TRBD2. The CDR3 sequence is 14 residues long. Germline CDR1 and CDR2: SGHNT and YENEEA. J lost 7 bases, V lost 5 bases, and 10 bases had no gene match. CDR3 region: CASSDSGTPWEQYF. The CDR3 DNA sequence: TGTGCCAGCAGCGATAGCGGGACCCCTTGGGAGCAGTACTTC.

The chain combines TRBV30 with TRBJ2-1, with D possibly matching TRBD2 (6 bases). CDR1 GTSNPN and CDR2 SVGIG come from the germline V gene (reference sequence). This CDR3 region has 16 residues. The V gene lost 0 bases and the J gene lost 4 bases, with 16 bases spanning the gap. CDR3 sequence reads: CAWSVFQWEEYNEQFF. The CDR3 nucleotides are TGTGCCTGGAGTGTTTTCCAGTGGGAGGAGTACAATGAGCAGTTCTTC.

The chain combines TRBV29-1 with TRBJ2-3; TRBD1 matches 8 bases. Trimming took 0 bases from V and 6 from J; bases not matched to a gene: 11. The CDR3 extends over 16 amino acids. Germline CDR1 SQVTM, CDR2 ANQGSEA. CDR3 bases: TGCAGCGTTGAAGAGTCCGAGCAGGGGGCGGCGGATACGCAGTATTTT. As protein: CSVEESEQGAADTQYF.

The chain is built from TRBV9 and TRBJ1-3; tentative D call: TRBD1 (5 bases). The CDR3 is made up of 14 amino acids. V was clipped by 3 bases and J by 1 base, with 8 bases between them. Looked up from germline, CDR1 is SGDLS and CDR2 is YYNGEE. For the CDR3, the DNA is TGTGCCAGCAGCGACGGGGGATCTGGAAACACCATATATTTT. This codes for CASSDGGSGNTIYF.

The chain combines TRBV12-2 with TRBJ2-3; the table's D call of TRBD1 was not tested on the DNA. TRBV12-2 is described as a pseudogene. The length of the CDR3 is 17 residues. Here the CDR3 reads CASRLTNSYPSTDTQYF. CDR3 coding DNA: TGTGCAAGTCGCTTAACCAACAGTTACCCTAGCACAGATACGCAGTATTTT.

This clone was detected only a few times. The CDR3 reads CASSRTGTGGEQYF. CDR3 bases: TGTGCCAGCAGCCGAACCGGGACAGGGGGCGAGCAGTACTTC. The J gene is TRBJ2-7, the V gene TRBV28; 11 bases align to TRBD1. The CDR3 consists of 14 residues. V lost 6 bases, J lost 6 bases, and 7 bases stayed unmatched. Germline V lookup: CDR1 MDHEN, CDR2 SYDVKM.

The chain carries TRBV9 and TRBJ2-2; D call uncertain. The length of the CDR3 is 16 residues. V lost 2 bases and J lost 2, with 13 bases in between. The germline gives CDR1 SGDLS, CDR2 YYNGEE. CDR3 DNA sequence: TGTGCCAGCAGCGTCGGGTCCGGAGCCAACACCGGGGAGCTGTTTTTT. Protein product: CASSVGSGANTGELFF.

The rearrangement links TRBV28 to TRBJ1-3; 8 positions match TRBD1. Germline V lookup: CDR1 MDHEN, CDR2 SYDVKM. The CDR3 is 17 amino acids. V dropped 5 bases and J dropped 5; count of bases not matched to a gene: 14. In DNA, the CDR3 is TGTGCCAGCAGTACACGCCAGGGGGCGCAGATAAGAAACACCATATATTTT. It specifies CASSTRQGAQIRNTIYF.

Judged by abundance, this clone is medium-sized. V is TRBV29-1 and J is TRBJ2-5; TRBD1 is a possible D gene (6 bases). The germline V and J ends were trimmed by 3 bases and 7 bases, with 21 bases remaining between them. Germline values: CDR1 SQVTM, CDR2 ANQGSEA. This CDR3 comprises 15 residues. CDR3 protein: CSVDEALDSLGTQYF. Here the CDR3 DNA reads TGCAGCGTTGATGAGGCCTTGGACAGCTTGGGGACCCAGTACTTC.

The rearrangement links TRBV2 to TRBJ2-1; perhaps TRBD2 as D (6 bases). V lost 5 bases and J lost 11, with 16 bases in between. Germline V lookup: CDR1 SNHLY, CDR2 FYNNEI. The CDR3 totals 13 residues. In DNA, the CDR3 is TGTGCCAGCAGTCAAATCCCACGGGGGAAGCAGTTCTTC. This codes for CASSQIPRGKQFF.

The chain employs TRBV7-5 and TRBJ1-4. TRBV7-5 is deemed a pseudogene. This CDR3 is built from 15 residues. CDR3 in amino acids: CARSLFETRYEKLFF. The CDR3 DNA reads as TGTGCCAGAAGCTTATTCGAGACGAGGTACGAAAAACTGTTTTTT.

This clone was seen more than once but under ten times. The chain carries TRBV30 and TRBJ2-1; D call uncertain. The CDR3 consists of 12 residues. V lost 1 base to trimming and J lost 3 bases, with 4 bases between them. The V gene's germline CDR1 is GTSNPN and CDR2 SVGIG (reference sequence). CDR3 nucleotides: TGTGCCTGGAGTGCCTACTACAATGAGCAGTTCTTC. As protein: CAWSAYYNEQFF.

This chain uses TRBV2 with TRBJ2-2; 9 bases match TRBD2. The germline gives CDR1 SNHLY, CDR2 FYNNEI. The CDR3 contains 17 residues. Unmatched junction bases numbered 17, after V lost 7 bases and J lost 8 bases. The CDR3 DNA follows: TGTGCCAGCAACTTCGTGTCTAGCGGGGCTGCTCCGGGGGAGCTGTTTTTT. It yields the protein CASNFVSSGAAPGELFF.

The chain recombines TRBV5-1 with TRBJ2-7; D may be TRBD1 or TRBD2 (5 bases each). Per the germline V gene, CDR1 is SGHRS and CDR2 is YFSETQ. The ends were cut back, 4 bases at V and 7 bases at J, with 21 bases in the middle. The CDR3 runs to 15 residues. CDR3 protein: CASSVALEPEGEQYF. As DNA, the CDR3 is TGCGCCAGCAGCGTAGCGCTGGAACCAGAGGGGGAGCAGTACTTC.

The chain is built from TRBV7-2 and TRBJ2-2, with unresolved D. Germline values: CDR1 SGHTA, CDR2 FQGNSA. This CDR3 contains 14 residues. The V end was cut by 1 base, the J end by 2 bases, with 5 bases between. The CDR3 loop is CASSLVANTGELFF. The CDR3 region has the DNA TGTGCCAGCAGCTTAGTTGCTAACACCGGGGAGCTGTTTTTT. Together with reference TRBV7-2 and TRBJ2-2, the CDR3 gives the full variable domain: GAGVSQSPSNKVTEKGKDVELRCDPISGHTALYWYRQSLGQGLEFLIYFQGNSAPDKSGLPSDRFSAERTGGSVSTLTIQRTQQEDSAVYLCASSLVANTGELFFGEGSRLTVL.

The genes are TRBV9 and TRBJ2-7; 8 bases align to TRBD2. V lost 0 bases and J lost 5; bases outside the gene matches: 10. Germline lookup yields CDR1 SGDLS and CDR2 YYNGEE. The CDR3 consists of 16 residues. The CDR3: CASSVERSGSRHEQYF. The DNA of the CDR3 is TGTGCCAGCAGCGTAGAGCGAAGCGGGAGTAGGCACGAGCAGTACTTC.

This clone turned up a few times. J is TRBJ2-2 and V is TRBV19; D gene uncertain. The CDR3 has 11 amino acids. CDR1 LNHDA and CDR2 SQIVND come from the germline V gene (reference sequence). The V and J ends lost 6 bases and 2 bases respectively, with 1 base between them. The CDR3 here is CASSNTGELFF. CDR3 sequence (DNA): TGTGCCAGTAGCAACACCGGGGAGCTGTTTTTT.

This clone came up a few times. The rearrangement links TRBV7-9 to TRBJ2-7, with D perhaps TRBD1 (7 bases). V shed 6 bases and J shed 4 bases, with 16 bases lying between them. Germline assignment: CDR1 SEHNR and CDR2 FQNEAQ (reference sequence). The CDR3 consists of 14 residues. The CDR3 reads CASRLDRAGYEQYF. The DNA for the CDR3 is TGTGCCAGCAGGCTCGACAGGGCGGGGTACGAGCAGTACTTC.

This clone turned up a few times. The chain employs TRBV16 and TRBJ1-5; TRBD1 matches at 7 bases. The CDR3 consists of 15 residues. Looked up from germline, CDR1 is KGHSY and CDR2 is FQNENV. Trimming at V came to 4 bases and at J to 3 bases, leaving 6 bases not matched to a gene. The DNA for the CDR3 is TGTGCCAGCAGCCTGGGGACAGCGGCCAATCAGCCCCAGCATTTT. Its translation is CASSLGTAANQPQHF.